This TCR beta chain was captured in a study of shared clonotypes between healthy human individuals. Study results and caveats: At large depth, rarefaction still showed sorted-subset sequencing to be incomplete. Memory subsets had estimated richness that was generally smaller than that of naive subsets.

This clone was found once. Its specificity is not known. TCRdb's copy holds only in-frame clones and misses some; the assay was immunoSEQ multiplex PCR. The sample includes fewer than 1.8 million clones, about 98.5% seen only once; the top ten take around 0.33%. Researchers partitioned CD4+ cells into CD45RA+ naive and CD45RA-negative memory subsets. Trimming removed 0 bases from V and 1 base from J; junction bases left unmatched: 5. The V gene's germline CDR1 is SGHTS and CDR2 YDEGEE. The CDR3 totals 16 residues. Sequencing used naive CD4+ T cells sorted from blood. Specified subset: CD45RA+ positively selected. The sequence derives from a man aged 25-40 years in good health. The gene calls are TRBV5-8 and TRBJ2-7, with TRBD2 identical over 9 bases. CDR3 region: CASSLGGSGRSYEQYF. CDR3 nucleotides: TGTGCCAGCAGCTTGGGGGGGAGCGGGAGGTCCTACGAGCAGTACTTC.